The 3 T cell receptor beta chains listed next were all sequenced from one sample in a study of cytomegalovirus exposure and HLA in healthy donors. PCR was performed using 60 Vbeta and 13 Jbeta primers. Clones were sequenced by immunoSEQ multiplex PCR, and TCRdb holds only the in-frame ones, with some missing. The profile shows under 200,000 clones, about 63% of them singletons. Specimen: PBMCs. Source of these receptors: a woman in her thirties or forties in good health and CMV-seropositive.

This clone came up once. The chain links TRBV6-1 to TRBJ1-6; the D gene is possibly TRBD1 (5 bases). The CDR3 contains 18 residues. V gave up 1 base and J gave up 4 bases, with 17 bases separating them. Germline V CDR1 and CDR2: MNHNS, SASEGT. The CDR3 coding sequence is TGTGCCAGCAGTGAAGGGGTGGAGGGGATAGGGTATAATTCACCCCTCCACTTT. Its protein product is CASSEGVEGIGYNSPLHF.

The chain recombines TRBV7-9 with TRBJ2-5; 7 bases are shared with TRBD1. With V trimmed by 1 base and J by 11 bases, 16 bases remained unmatched. The germline V gene has CDR1 SEHNR and CDR2 FQNEAQ (reference sequence). CDR3 length: 16 amino acids. In DNA form, the CDR3 reads TGTGCCAGCAGCTTAGTTGGGACAGAATCTATTACGAGGCAGTACTTC. Amino acids: CASSLVGTESITRQYF.

The chain joins TRBV2 to TRBJ2-3, with 11 bases that match TRBD2. The CDR3 runs to 16 residues. V dropped 7 bases and J dropped 3; count of bases not matched to a gene: 9. Per the germline V gene, CDR1 is SNHLY and CDR2 is FYNNEI. CDR3 loop: CASTGTSGGRTDTQYF. CDR3 nucleotide sequence: TGTGCCAGCACAGGGACTAGCGGAGGAAGAACAGATACGCAGTATTTT.